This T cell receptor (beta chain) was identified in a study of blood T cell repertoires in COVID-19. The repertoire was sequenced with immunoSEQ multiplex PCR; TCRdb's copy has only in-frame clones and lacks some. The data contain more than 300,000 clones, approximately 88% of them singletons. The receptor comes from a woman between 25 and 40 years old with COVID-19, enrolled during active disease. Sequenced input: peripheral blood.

The CDR3, as DNA: TGTGCCAGCAGTTTTACGGTGGCGAACACCGGGGAGCTGTTTTTT. Translated: CASSFTVANTGELFF. The chain is built from TRBV6-2 or TRBV6-3 and TRBJ2-2; D is unresolved. The germline V and J ends were trimmed by 4 bases and 0 bases, with 9 bases remaining between them. This CDR3 spans 15 amino acids. Germline CDR1 is MNHEY and CDR2 is SVGEGT.